One and the same sample provided the 29 T cell receptor beta chains below, sequenced in a study of HIV-infected children after antiretroviral therapy interruption. Treatment of the sample: PENTA 11 planned treatment interruption arm or continuous ART arm. RNA-based 3' RACE libraries used unique molecular identifiers. Using its own MiXCR run on the 3' RACE reads, TCRdb lists one record per CDR3 protein. The sample carries around 47,000 distinct CDR3 sequences, around 4.5% recorded once. The specimen was CD45RA+ CD4+ T cells from PBMCs, pooled from several time points, collected from a donor given antiretroviral therapy, either interrupted or continuous. Subset indicated: naive CD4+ CD45RA+ CD45RO- T cells. All receptors derive from a pool of human donors with HIV.

This clonotype was counted many times. The chain joins TRBV20-1 to TRBJ2-1; the match to TRBD2 covers 9 bases. V shed 0 bases and J 6 bases; nucleotides not matched to a gene: 6. The CDR3 length is 15 residues. The V gene's germline CDR1 is DFQATT and CDR2 SNEGSKA (reference sequence). Here the CDR3 DNA reads TGCAGTGCTAGAGAAGGTAGCGGGGGTCGCAATGAGCAGTTCTTC. Translated: CSAREGSGGRNEQFF.

This clonotype was seen ten or more times. This chain connects TRBV3-1 to TRBJ2-5; D call uncertain. Trimming stripped 2 bases from V and 7 bases from J, with 11 bases between. The germline CDR1 and CDR2 sequences are LGHDT and YNNKEL (reference sequence). CDR3 size: 13 residues. CDR3 residues: CASSQPSTGTQYF. DNA for the CDR3: TGTGCCAGCAGCCAACCTTCAACCGGGACCCAGTACTTC.

This clonotype is medium-sized in the sample. The gene calls are TRBV28 and TRBJ2-4, with TRBD1 matching over 10 bases. This CDR3 is built from 14 residues. The germline CDR1 and CDR2 sequences are MDHEN and SYDVKM. V was pared by 8 bases and J by 9 bases, with 10 bases of the junction left unmatched. The CDR3 spells CASDRGQGFSIQYF. The CDR3 DNA follows: TGTGCCAGCGACAGGGGGCAGGGGTTTTCCATTCAGTACTTC.

This clonotype was detected ten times or more. The chain recombines TRBV7-2 with TRBJ2-7; TRBD1 matches 8 bases. Germline assignment: CDR1 SGHTA and CDR2 FQGNSA. The V and J ends lost 5 bases and 9 bases, in that order; junction bases with no gene match: 9. The CDR3 is 13 amino acids. The CDR3: CASSVDREKGQYF. The DNA for the CDR3 is TGTGCCAGCAGCGTGGACAGGGAAAAAGGGCAGTACTTC. Looking up the rest from reference TRBV7-2 and TRBJ2-7 gives the full variable domain: GAGVSQSPSNKVTEKGKDVELRCDPISGHTALYWYRQSLGQGLEFLIYFQGNSAPDKSGLPSDRFSAERTGGSVSTLTIQRTQQEDSAVYLCASSVDREKGQYFGPGTRLTVT.

This clonotype was seen repeatedly, ten times or more. This sequence joins TRBV10-3 and TRBJ2-3, with 7 bases aligning to TRBD2. This CDR3 has 14 residues. Trimming cost V 4 bases and J 1 base; bases outside gene matches: 2. Germline values: CDR1 ENHRY, CDR2 SYGVKD. The DNA of the CDR3 is TGTGCCATCAGTGGGACTAGTCGCACAGATACGCAGTATTTT. Translation: CAISGTSRTDTQYF.

This clonotype came up many times. CDR3 sequence reads: CASSERMESHEQYF. CDR3 nucleotide sequence: TGTGCCAGCAGTGAAAGGATGGAGAGCCACGAGCAGTACTTC. This rearrangement joins TRBV2 to TRBJ2-7; D call uncertain. V lost 2 bases, J lost 5 bases, and 13 bases lay in between. Germline-derived CDR1 and CDR2 are SNHLY and FYNNEI. The CDR3 is made up of 14 amino acids.

This clonotype was detected only a few times. The chain carries TRBV2 and TRBJ2-3, with D hard to call. Germline V gene lookup returns CDR1 SNHLY and CDR2 FYNNEI. This CDR3 has 12 amino acids. The V end lost 5 bases, the J end lost 3 bases, and 6 bases lay between the germline ends. CDR3 sequence reads: CASSPHTDTQYF. CDR3 bases: TGTGCCAGCAGTCCGCATACAGATACGCAGTATTTT.

About this clonotype itself: Mismatch with germline at one junction end may stem from a read error. This chain joins TRBV2 and TRBJ2-7; tentatively, D is TRBD1 (6 bases). Germline CDR1 reads SNHLY; CDR2 reads FYNNEI. There are 14 residues in the CDR3. The CDR3 here is CVSLEGGTLHEQYF. The CDR3 DNA follows: TGTGTCAGCCTCGAAGGGGGAACCCTCCACGAGCAGTACTTC.

This clonotype was counted ten times or more. The V call is TRBV12-3 or TRBV12-4, the J call TRBJ2-1, with D uncertain. Trimming removed 3 bases from V and 2 bases from J, with 8 bases in between. The CDR3 contains 14 residues. The CDR3 is CASSLSQPYNEQFF. As DNA, the CDR3 is TGTGCCAGCAGTTTGAGTCAGCCCTACAATGAGCAGTTCTTC.

The chain links TRBV12-3 or TRBV12-4 to TRBJ1-1, with D unresolved. V lost 3 bases and J lost 11, with 13 bases in between. The CDR3 contains 12 residues. CDR3 nucleotide sequence: TGTGCCAGCAGTTTCGGCACCGGTCCGGCTTTCTTT. It encodes CASSFGTGPAFF.

The chain has TRBV20-1 and TRBJ2-7, with a possible D match to TRBD1 (5 bases). The CDR3 is 13 amino acids. Germline CDR1 is DFQATT and CDR2 is SNEGSKA (reference sequence). V was clipped by 0 bases and J by 7 bases, with 13 bases between them. The DNA of the CDR3 is TGCAGTGCTAGAGATCAGTTAAAGGGGGAGCAGTACTTC. Translation: CSARDQLKGEQYF.

This clonotype was recorded at least ten times. The J gene is TRBJ2-7, the V gene TRBV29-1; TRBD1 matches at 8 bases. Trimming at V came to 4 bases and at J to 3 bases, leaving 11 bases not matched to a gene. The CDR3 spans 15 residues. The germline CDR1 and CDR2 sequences are SQVTM and ANQGSEA. CDR3 protein: CSVARPGQAFYEQYF. For the CDR3, the DNA is TGCAGCGTTGCGCGGCCGGGACAGGCGTTCTACGAGCAGTACTTC.

This clonotype was counted many times. V usage is TRBV7-8 and J usage is TRBJ2-3; TRBD1 or TRBD2 may be the D gene (6 bases each). From germline, CDR1 is SGHVS and CDR2 FQNEAQ. V lost 1 base, J lost 2 bases, and 10 bases lay in between. The CDR3 has 15 amino acids. The CDR3 region is CASSLVGGFTDTQYF. The CDR3 coding sequence is TGTGCCAGCAGCTTAGTGGGGGGCTTCACAGATACGCAGTATTTT. Drawing the rest from reference TRBV7-8 and TRBJ2-3, the complete variable domain is GAGVSQSPRYKVAKRGQDVALRCDPISGHVSLFWYQQALGQGPEFLTYFQNEAQLDKSGLPSDRFFAERPEGSVSTLKIQRTQQEDSAVYLCASSLVGGFTDTQYFGPGTRLTVL.

This clonotype was picked up many times. Here the CDR3 DNA reads TGTGCCAGCAGCGTAGGGGTAGCCAAAAACATTCAGTACTTC. Its translation: CASSVGVAKNIQYF. The chain combines TRBV9 with TRBJ2-4; no firm D call. There are 14 residues in the CDR3. Germline V lookup: CDR1 SGDLS, CDR2 YYNGEE. The V gene lost 0 bases and the J gene lost 0 bases, with 4 bases spanning the gap.

This clonotype was counted many times. CDR3 amino acids: CASSSGGHTIDEQFF. CDR3 in DNA: TGTGCCAGCAGTAGCGGGGGGCATACTATCGATGAGCAGTTCTTC. The chain joins TRBV6-6 to TRBJ2-1; the match to TRBD2 covers 9 bases. This CDR3 contains 15 residues. Germline-derived CDR1 and CDR2 are MNHNY and SVGAGI (reference sequence). After removal of 5 bases from V and 8 bases from J, the junction contained 10 bases not matched to a gene.

This clonotype is medium-sized in the sample. The gene calls are TRBV20-1 and TRBJ2-4; D is ambiguous. This CDR3 contains 15 residues. Per the germline V gene, CDR1 is DFQATT and CDR2 is SNEGSKA (reference sequence). Between the trimmed V and J ends, which lost 0 bases and 0 bases, there was a span of 9 bases. The DNA of the CDR3 is TGCAGTGCTAGAGATGACCCGATAGCCAAAAACATTCAGTACTTC. Translating gives CSARDDPIAKNIQYF.

This clonotype was seen ten or more times. CDR3 sequence: CASRSADKLFF. CDR3 DNA: TGTGCCAGCAGGTCGGCAGACAAACTGTTTTTT. The chain carries TRBV2 and TRBJ1-4; D gene uncertain. V was clipped by 6 bases and J by 11 bases, with 10 bases between them. This CDR3 comprises 11 residues. Germline V gene lookup returns CDR1 SNHLY and CDR2 FYNNEI.

This clonotype was seen at least ten times. The genes are TRBV5-1 and TRBJ2-3; 9 bases are shared with TRBD2. V dropped 4 bases and J dropped 5; count of bases not matched to a gene: 11. This CDR3 is built from 16 residues. From germline, CDR1 is SGHRS and CDR2 YFSETQ. The CDR3: CASSREGGGAKDTQYF. Written as DNA, the CDR3 is TGCGCCAGCAGCCGCGAGGGCGGGGGGGCAAAAGATACGCAGTATTTT.

This clonotype turned up a few times. The chain recombines TRBV5-1 with TRBJ1-2, with 7 bases fitting TRBD1. The trim removed 7 bases at V and 4 bases at J, leaving 7 bases unmatched. The CDR3 has 13 amino acids. CDR1 is SGHRS and CDR2 is YFSETQ in the germline V gene. In DNA, the CDR3 is TGCGCCAGCGGCGACAGGGAGGGCTATGGCTACACCTTC. This encodes CASGDREGYGYTF.

This clonotype was recorded at least ten times. The chain recombines TRBV10-3 with TRBJ2-1; unclear D gene. CDR3 length: 13 amino acids. With 0 bases removed from V and 10 bases from J, the gap between germline ends came to 10 bases. Looked up from germline, CDR1 is ENHRY and CDR2 is SYGVKD. The CDR3, as DNA: TGTGCCATCAGTGAGTCGATGGTCGGAGAGCAGTTCTTC. Amino acids: CAISESMVGEQFF.

This clonotype was picked up many times. The gene calls are TRBV29-1 and TRBJ1-2, with 7 bases lining up with TRBD1. The V segment lost 0 bases and the J segment 6 bases; nucleotides outside the gene matches: 7. CDR3 length equals 14 residues. CDR1 and CDR2 (germline): SQVTM, ANQGSEA. The DNA of the CDR3 is TGCAGCGTTGAAGATCAACAGGGGAGGGATGGCTACACCTTC. This gives the protein CSVEDQQGRDGYTF.

This clonotype was seen at least ten times. The rearrangement joins TRBV20-1 to TRBJ2-7; 7 bases map to TRBD2. Trimming cost V 0 bases and J 5 bases; bases outside gene matches: 13. The CDR3 is 16 amino acids. CDR1 DFQATT and CDR2 SNEGSKA come from the germline V gene (reference sequence). The CDR3: CSARDFRAGVIDEQYF. As DNA, the CDR3 is TGCAGTGCTAGAGATTTTAGGGCGGGAGTTATCGACGAGCAGTACTTC.

This clonotype was seen many times. The chain is built from TRBV19 and TRBJ1-5, with TRBD1 matching over 7 bases. This CDR3 comprises 19 residues. The germline V gene has CDR1 LNHDA and CDR2 SQIVND (reference sequence). V gave up 0 bases and J gave up 3 bases; unmatched junction bases: 14. Here the CDR3 DNA reads TGTGCCAGTAGTATAGATCCGGGGGAGGCAGGGGGGTACAATCAGCCCCAGCATTTT. Translating gives CASSIDPGEAGGYNQPQHF.

This clonotype was counted many times. CDR3 amino acids: CSVEDFGLGNEQFF. The CDR3 DNA follows: TGCAGCGTTGAAGACTTCGGGCTAGGTAATGAGCAGTTCTTC. The chain links TRBV29-1 to TRBJ2-1; no firm D call. CDR1 and CDR2 from the germline V gene are SQVTM and ANQGSEA. Trimming stripped 0 bases from V and 7 bases from J, with 13 bases between. The CDR3 contains 14 residues.

The table lists this clonotype with many counts. This chain joins TRBV3-1 and TRBJ2-3, with TRBD1 matching 10 bases. Germline CDR1 LGHDT, CDR2 YNNKEL (reference sequence). CDR3 length equals 14 residues. J lost 6 bases, V lost 6 bases, and 6 bases had no gene match. The DNA of the CDR3 is TGTGCCAGCAGGCCGGGACAGGGGTCGGATACGCAGTATTTT. It encodes CASRPGQGSDTQYF.

This clonotype was seen many times. The chain has TRBV5-1 and TRBJ2-7; TRBD1 might be the D (8 bases). The CDR3 consists of 16 residues. CDR1 and CDR2 (germline): SGHRS, YFSETQ. Between the trimmed V and J ends, which lost 2 bases and 5 bases, there was a span of 20 bases. The CDR3: CASSFFVGQGGNEQYF. CDR3 DNA: TGCGCCAGCAGCTTTTTCGTTGGACAGGGAGGGAACGAGCAGTACTTC.

This clonotype came up many times. This chain links TRBV4-1 with TRBJ2-3, with D tentatively TRBD2 (5 bases). The CDR3 spans 15 residues. Germline V gene sequence: CDR1 MGHRA, CDR2 YSYEKL. The V gene lost 1 base and the J gene lost 6 bases, with 14 bases spanning the gap. The CDR3 DNA is TGCGCCAGCAGCCAAGGGCCAATGATAGCGGATACGCAGTATTTT. This translates into CASSQGPMIADTQYF.

This clonotype was seen repeatedly, ten times or more. CDR3 region: CASSPPALAGFSYNEQFF. The CDR3 nucleotides read TGTGCCAGCAGCCCTCCCGCACTAGCGGGATTCTCCTACAATGAGCAGTTCTTC. The gene calls are TRBV13 and TRBJ2-1, with 10 bases identical to TRBD2. V lost 5 bases, J lost 0 bases, and 10 bases stayed unmatched. Germline assignment: CDR1 PRHDT and CDR2 FYEKMQ (reference sequence). This CDR3 spans 18 amino acids.

The table lists this clonotype with many counts. V gene TRBV6-4 combines with J gene TRBJ1-5, with D possibly matching TRBD1 (5 bases). The CDR3 sequence is 15 residues long. The germline gives CDR1 MRHNA, CDR2 SNTAGT. V was trimmed by 5 bases and J by 5 bases, leaving 16 bases between them. CDR3 sequence: CASSTPRGRDQPQHF. The CDR3 DNA reads TGTGCCAGCAGTACCCCGCGGGGGAGGGATCAGCCCCAGCATTTT.